This TCR beta chain was captured by sequencing in a study of cytomegalovirus exposure and HLA in healthy donors. Points from the study as a whole: Across all donors, roughly uniform sequencing depth was an assumption of the presence/absence analyses. Despite most TCR sequences being rare, some public TCRs occurred in many donors. TCR beta sequences reportedly predicted most subjects' HLA-A and HLA-B alleles accurately.

This clone was counted between two and nine times. Its antigen is not identified. Its ends do not fully match the called genes, so a read error is possible. The PCR contained 60 Vbeta and 13 Jbeta primers. Authors' data handling: Later, an analysis found 65 million to 85 million unique TCR beta chains, and 9.5 million to 12 million of these were shared. TCRdb's table, derived via immunoSEQ multiplex PCR, lists solely in-frame clones and lacks some. The V and J calls and clone size are taken from that table; D and trimming were inferred from the DNA. The data contain roughly 220,000 clones, almost 70% of them seen just once; the ten biggest clones take up 2.6%. Sequenced material: PBMCs. This clonotype was sampled from a man in his forties or fifties in good health and CMV-seropositive.

The CDR3 sequence: CSSSFGQEEYF. CDR3 in DNA: TGTTCCAGCAGCTTTGGACAGGAGGAGTATTTT. The V gene is TRBV7-9, the J gene TRBJ2-3; 7 nucleotides line up with TRBD1. In germline, CDR1 is SEHNR, CDR2 FQNEAQ (reference sequence). The CDR3 is 11 amino acids.